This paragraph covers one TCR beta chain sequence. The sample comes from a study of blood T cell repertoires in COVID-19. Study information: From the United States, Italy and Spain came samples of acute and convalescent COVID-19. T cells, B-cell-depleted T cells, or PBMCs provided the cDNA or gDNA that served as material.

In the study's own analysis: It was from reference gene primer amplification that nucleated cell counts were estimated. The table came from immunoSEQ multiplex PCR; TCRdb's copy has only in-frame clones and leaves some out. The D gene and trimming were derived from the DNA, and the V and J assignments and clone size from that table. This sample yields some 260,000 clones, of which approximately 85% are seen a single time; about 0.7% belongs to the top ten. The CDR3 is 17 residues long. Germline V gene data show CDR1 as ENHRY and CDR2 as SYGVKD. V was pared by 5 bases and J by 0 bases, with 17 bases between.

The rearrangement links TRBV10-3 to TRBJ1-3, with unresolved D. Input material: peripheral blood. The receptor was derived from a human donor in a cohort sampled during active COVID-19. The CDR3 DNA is TGTGCCATCAGTAAATCCCCCGCAGCGAGCTCTGGAAACACCATATATTTT. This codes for CAISKSPAASSGNTIYF.